A selection of T cell receptor beta chains follows, all from one sample in a study of shared clonotypes between healthy human individuals. Using immunoSEQ multiplex PCR, the repertoire was profiled, and TCRdb retains in-frame clones only, with some absent. The sample holds 2 million to 2.5 million clones, around 92% seen once. What was sequenced was naive CD4+ T cells from PBMCs. These receptors all come from a man aged 18 to 29 in good health. Some clones in this sample may be carry-over from other donors' samples. The CDR3 runs from the conserved cysteine through the conserved F or W. D genes are given only for firm matches. Clone size is not always given. Where it is, it says once, few, many or a class for expanded clones.

J gene | D gene | clone size | V gene | CDR3 DNA | CDR3 protein
TRBJ2-1 | TRBD1 | NA | TRBV27 | TGTGCCAGCAGTTCTCTGGGACAGGGGAAGAATGAGCAGTTCTTC | CASSSLGQGKNEQFF
TRBJ2-1 | TRBD2 | once | TRBV19 | TGTGCCAGTAGTATGCGGGAGGCCTACAATGAGCAGTTCTTC | CASSMREAYNEQFF
TRBJ1-1 | NA | NA | TRBV4-2 | TGTGCCAGCAGCCAGTTCCCGGACGGGAACACTGAAGCTTTCTTT | CASSQFPDGNTEAFF
TRBJ2-1 | TRBD1 | NA | TRBV27 | TGTGCCAGCAGTTTAGTAGGACAGGGGCAGTTCTTC | CASSLVGQGQFF
TRBJ2-7 | NA | NA | TRBV7-3 | TGTGCCAGCAGAGCAAATAGCTCCCAAGGCCTTCAACCCCGGAGCTACGAGCAGTACTTC | CASRANSSQGLQPRSYEQYF
TRBJ1-2 | NA | NA | TRBV4-1 | TGCGCCAGCAGCCCGGTGCGTAACTATGGCTACACCTTC | CASSPVRNYGYTF
TRBJ1-1 | NA | many | TRBV30 | TGTGCCTGGAGTGTACAGGGGAACACTGAAGCTTTCTTT | CAWSVQGNTEAFF
TRBJ2-1 | NA | NA | TRBV10-1 | TGCGCCAGCAGCGTGTCGGGGGAGCAGTTCTTC | CASSVSGEQFF
TRBJ1-2 | NA | NA | TRBV6-6 | TGTGCCAGCAGTTACTCGAGCCAGGGGCTGGTCGGCTACACCTTC | CASSYSSQGLVGYTF
TRBJ1-2 | TRBD1 | NA | TRBV29-1 | TGCAGCGTGTCTACAGGGGGCCGGGTCTATGGCTACACCTTC | CSVSTGGRVYGYTF
TRBJ2-7 | TRBD1 | NA | TRBV27 | TGTGCCAGCAGTTGGCCGGGACAGACCTGGGAGCAGTACTTC | CASSWPGQTWEQYF
TRBJ1-3 | NA | NA | TRBV7-2 | TGTGCCAGCAGCCCCACAGTCACCGGAAACACCATATATTTT | CASSPTVTGNTIYF
TRBJ2-3 | NA | NA | TRBV7-9 | TGTGCCAGCAGCTTAGGGACACCCACAGATACGCAGTATTTT | CASSLGTPTDTQYF
TRBJ1-5 | NA | NA | TRBV6-1 | TGTGCCAGCAGTGAAATTATAAGAGGTAGCAATCAGCCCCAGCATTTT | CASSEIIRGSNQPQHF
TRBJ2-7 | NA | NA | TRBV7-9 | TGTGCCAGCAGCTCAGAACTAGCCGCAGTGGCCTACGAGCAGTACTTC | CASSSELAAVAYEQYF
TRBJ1-1 | NA | NA | TRBV5-1 | TGCGCCAGCAGCTTGGTCGGTTCGGGGAACACTGAAGCTTTCTTT | CASSLVGSGNTEAFF
TRBJ1-2 | NA | NA | TRBV28 | TGTGCCAGCGGTTTGGGGTACACCTTC | CASGLGYTF
TRBJ2-7 | TRBD1 | NA | TRBV28 | TGTGCCAGCAGTTTAGCGGGACAGGGGGGCTACGAGCAGTACTTC | CASSLAGQGGYEQYF
TRBJ2-3 | NA | NA | TRBV18 | TGTGCCAGCTCACCACTGGCAGGGGACGGCACAGATACGCAGTATTTT | CASSPLAGDGTDTQYF
TRBJ2-7 | TRBD2 | NA | TRBV14 | TGTGCCAGCAGCCAAGCTCGGACTAGCGGGAGGGTCGACGAGCAGTACTTC | CASSQARTSGRVDEQYF
TRBJ1-4 | NA | NA | TRBV9 | TGTGCCAGCAGCGTAGACACTGAAAAACTGTTTTTT | CASSVDTEKLFF
TRBJ2-7 | NA | NA | TRBV4-1 | TGCGCCAGCAGCCAAGGGGGAGGGCGGGGGCGGTACGAGCAGTACTTC | CASSQGGGRGRYEQYF